This TCR beta chain was sequenced during a study of cytomegalovirus exposure and HLA in healthy donors. Study-wide background: Earlier results showed 90 million to 120 million unique TCR beta sequences derived from about 179 million T cells.

Trimming removed 1 base from V and 2 bases from J; junction bases left unmatched: 1. The CDR3 runs to 14 residues. Per germline, CDR1 SSHAT and CDR2 FNYEAQ (reference sequence). Both 60 Vbeta primers and 13 Jbeta primers went into the PCR. Clones were sequenced by immunoSEQ multiplex PCR, and TCRdb holds only the in-frame ones, with some missing. The sample carries under 150,000 clones, 65% to 80% recorded once. Sequencing was performed on PBMCs. The V call is TRBV7-7, the J call TRBJ2-5; 7 bases line up with TRBD1. The sequence derives from a woman in her forties in good health and CMV-seronegative. CDR3 bases: TGTGCCAGCAGCTTAGGACAGGGACAAGAGACCCAGTACTTC. Amino acid sequence: CASSLGQGQETQYF.